These 30 T cell receptor beta chains were all obtained from the same sample, sequenced in a study of CD8 T cells in Susac syndrome. RNA in amounts of roughly 0.5 to 1 ug was reverse transcribed with random hexamers. TCRdb redid the calling of the immunoSEQ multiplex PCR reads with MiXCR, one entry per CDR3 protein. The sample lists some 130,000 distinct CDR3 sequences, approximately 94% occurring once. Material for sequencing was CD4+ T cells from PBMCs. The receptors were gathered from a human donor with multiple sclerosis.

The chain is built from TRBV7-9 and TRBJ1-3; D is unclear. V was clipped by 0 bases and J by 1 base, with 10 bases between them. This CDR3 is built from 16 residues. Germline V lookup: CDR1 SEHNR, CDR2 FQNEAQ (reference sequence). This CDR3 reads CASSLARQSSGNTIYF. In nucleotides, the CDR3 is TGTGCCAGCAGCTTAGCTAGGCAGAGTTCTGGAAACACCATATATTTT.

This rearrangement joins TRBV5-4 to TRBJ2-1; 10 bases map to TRBD2. Trimming at V came to 5 bases and at J to 4 bases, leaving 9 bases not matched to a gene. There are 16 residues in the CDR3. From germline, CDR1 is SGHNT and CDR2 YYREEE (reference sequence). In DNA form, the CDR3 reads TGTGCCAGCAGTTTCCCGAGCGGGAGGGCATACAATGAGCAGTTCTTC. It codes for CASSFPSGRAYNEQFF.

The J gene is TRBJ1-3, the V gene TRBV29-1; D unclear. V was clipped by 2 bases and J by 0 bases, with 5 bases between them. This CDR3 has 13 residues. Germline V gene sequence: CDR1 SQVTM, CDR2 ANQGSEA. Here the CDR3 DNA reads TGCAGCGTTGAATCGGGCTCTGGAAACACCATATATTTT. Protein product: CSVESGSGNTIYF.

The genes are TRBV24-1 and TRBJ2-3; 7 bases match TRBD1. The CDR3 runs 15 residues. The V gene's germline CDR1 is KGHDR and CDR2 SFDVKD. J gave up 6 bases and V 9 bases, and 14 bases lay outside the gene matches. The CDR3 sequence: CATSTNEGALDTQYF. CDR3 nucleotide sequence: TGTGCCACCTCTACTAATGAGGGGGCGCTTGATACGCAGTATTTT.

V gene TRBV23-1 combines with J gene TRBJ2-7; 10 nucleotides line up with TRBD1. TRBV23-1 belongs to the ORF category, with a function that is uncertain. The CDR3 contains 14 residues. J was trimmed by 2 bases and V by 5 bases; bases with no gene match: 3. Here the CDR3 DNA reads TGCGCCAGCAGTGCCGGACAGGGGGCCTACGAGCAGTACTTC. Its protein is CASSAGQGAYEQYF.

The J gene is TRBJ1-1, the V gene TRBV11-1; D is ambiguous. Germline assignment: CDR1 SGHAT and CDR2 FQDESV (reference sequence). The length of the CDR3 is 16 residues. Trimming removed 1 base at V and 3 bases at J, with 15 bases between. The CDR3 bases are TGTGCCAGCAGCTTAGGGTACCGGAGTTTTGACACTGAAGCTTTCTTT. Translated: CASSLGYRSFDTEAFF.

The chain joins TRBV4-3 to TRBJ1-2; D possibly corresponds to TRBD1 (6 bases). Germline loops: CDR1 LGHNA, CDR2 YSLEER. V lost 2 bases, J lost 7 bases, and 8 bases lay in between. The CDR3 has 12 amino acids. Here the CDR3 reads CASSQSGAGYTF. CDR3 coding DNA: TGCGCCAGCAGCCAATCAGGGGCTGGCTACACCTTC.

J is TRBJ2-3 and V is TRBV19, with D perhaps assigned TRBD1 or TRBD2 (6 bases each). The CDR3 totals 13 residues. V was shortened by 8 bases and J by 4 bases, with 13 bases between the two germline ends. Looked up from germline, CDR1 is LNHDA and CDR2 is SQIVND (reference sequence). The CDR3 spells CASRNGGSDTQYF. CDR3 nucleotide sequence: TGTGCCAGTCGGAACGGGGGCTCAGATACGCAGTATTTT.

This chain joins TRBV14 and TRBJ2-5, with D perhaps TRBD1 (5 bases). From germline, CDR1 is SGHDN and CDR2 FVKESK. Trimming left V 1 base short and J 2 bases short, with 8 bases between. The CDR3 extends over 14 amino acids. CDR3: CASSQGKGQETQYF. DNA for the CDR3: TGTGCCAGCAGCCAAGGGAAGGGGCAAGAGACCCAGTACTTC.

The rearrangement links TRBV4-3 to TRBJ2-7; D might be TRBD1 (5 bases). The germline V gene encodes CDR1 LGHNA and CDR2 YSLEER. Trimming cost V 0 bases and J 4 bases, with 16 bases left between them. The CDR3 covers 16 residues. CDR3 coding DNA: TGCGCCAGCAGCCAAGATCCAGGCCTTGGGGCTTACGAGCAGTACTTC. Protein: CASSQDPGLGAYEQYF.

DNA of the CDR3: TGTGCCAGCAGCCAAGATCTGAGTAGCGGGAGGGCCAAAGAGACCCAGTACTTC. Translated: CASSQDLSSGRAKETQYF. This sequence joins TRBV3-1 and TRBJ2-5; TRBD2 agrees at 11 bases. CDR1 is LGHDT, CDR2 YNNKEL, per germline (reference sequence). This CDR3 contains 18 residues. V shed 0 bases and J 3 bases; nucleotides not matched to a gene: 9.

The chain uses TRBV7-9 and TRBJ2-1; D is perhaps TRBD2 (7 bases). V was pared by 5 bases and J by 1 base, with 12 bases between. The CDR3 is 15 residues long. The germline V gene encodes CDR1 SEHNR and CDR2 FQNEAQ (reference sequence). The CDR3 region is CASSKGGKSYNEQFF. CDR3 nucleotide sequence: TGTGCCAGCAGCAAGGGGGGGAAATCCTACAATGAGCAGTTCTTC.

The rearrangement uses TRBV19 and TRBJ2-2, with D tentatively TRBD1 or TRBD2 (5 bases each). V lost 9 bases to trimming and J lost 7 bases, with 30 bases between them. This CDR3 spans 18 amino acids. Germline loops: CDR1 LNHDA, CDR2 SQIVND (reference sequence). DNA for the CDR3: TGTGCCAGCAATATGAGGGGTTCAGGGTCCGACGGTTTCGGGGAGCTGTTTTTT. Protein product: CASNMRGSGSDGFGELFF.

This chain uses TRBV5-1 with TRBJ1-2; D perhaps matches TRBD1 (6 bases). V was trimmed by 2 bases and J by 7 bases, leaving 12 bases between them. Germline CDR1 is SGHRS and CDR2 is YFSETQ. The CDR3 runs 13 residues. DNA of the CDR3: TGCGCCAGCAGCTTAGACGAGGGGGTTGGCTACACCTTC. Its translation is CASSLDEGVGYTF.

This chain uses TRBV7-9 with TRBJ1-5; 8 bases line up with TRBD1. V was pared by 3 bases and J by 8 bases, with 6 bases of the junction left unmatched. The CDR3 consists of 14 residues. Germline lookup yields CDR1 SEHNR and CDR2 FQNEAQ (reference sequence). CDR3 nucleotides: TGTGCCAGCAGCTTTTACCCAGGGGGCGAGCCCCAGCATTTT. It yields the protein CASSFYPGGEPQHF.

The chain uses TRBV30 and TRBJ1-2, with D unclear. V lost 4 bases and J lost 6, with 12 bases in between. This CDR3 is built from 12 residues. In germline, CDR1 is GTSNPN, CDR2 SVGIG (reference sequence). CDR3 residues: CAWTILVDGYTF. As DNA, the CDR3 is TGTGCCTGGACCATTCTAGTGGATGGCTACACCTTC. Drawing the rest from reference TRBV30 and TRBJ1-2, the complete variable domain is SQTIHQWPATLVQPVGSPLSLECTVEGTSNPNLYWYRQAAGRGLQLLFYSVGIGQISSEVPQNLSASRPQDRQFILSSKKLLLSDSGFYLCAWTILVDGYTFGSGTRLTVV.

The J gene is TRBJ1-2, the V gene TRBV29-1; tentatively, D is TRBD1 (6 bases). The V end lost 5 bases, the J end lost 4 bases, and 20 bases lay between the germline ends. Germline values: CDR1 SQVTM, CDR2 ANQGSEA. The length of the CDR3 is 15 residues. This chain's CDR3 is CSVSPGVPSSYGYTF. For the CDR3, the DNA is TGCAGCGTTTCCCCAGGGGTCCCTTCCTCCTATGGCTACACCTTC.

J is TRBJ1-2 and V is TRBV9, with D possibly matching TRBD1 (5 bases). This CDR3 contains 14 residues. V gave up 4 bases and J gave up 3 bases, with 13 bases separating them. Germline values: CDR1 SGDLS, CDR2 YYNGEE. CDR3 sequence (DNA): TGTGCCAGCAGCCGGACATTGGTGGACTATGGCTACACCTTC. Its protein product is CASSRTLVDYGYTF.

V and J are TRBV30 and TRBJ1-1; D unclear. There are 12 residues in the CDR3. The V gene lost 1 base and the J gene lost 0 bases, with 3 bases spanning the gap. Germline CDR1 GTSNPN, CDR2 SVGIG (reference sequence). The CDR3 here is CAWSGVNTEAFF. In DNA form, the CDR3 reads TGTGCCTGGAGTGGGGTGAACACTGAAGCTTTCTTT.

The chain carries TRBV5-4 and TRBJ2-3; 15 nucleotides line up with TRBD2. Germline V gives CDR1 SGHNT, CDR2 YYREEE (reference sequence). CDR3 length: 18 residues. The V gene end was trimmed by 5 bases and the J gene end by 2 bases; junction bases not matched to a gene: 9. DNA for the CDR3: TGTGCCAGCAGACGGACTAGCGGGGGGGTGGTGATCACAGATACGCAGTATTTT. This translates into CASRRTSGGVVITDTQYF. Looking up the rest from reference TRBV5-4 and TRBJ2-3 gives the full variable domain: ETGVTQSPTHLIKTRGQQVTLRCSSQSGHNTVSWYQQALGQGPQFIFQYYREEENGRGNFPPRFSGLQFPNYSSELNVNALELDDSALYLCASRRTSGGVVITDTQYFGPGTRLTVL.

The V and J genes are TRBV9 and TRBJ2-5; either TRBD1 or TRBD2 may fit D (5 bases each). With 0 bases removed from V and 5 bases from J, the gap between germline ends came to 11 bases. The CDR3 extends over 14 amino acids. Looked up from germline, CDR1 is SGDLS and CDR2 is YYNGEE. This CDR3 is CASSVGVGTETQYF. The CDR3 region has the DNA TGTGCCAGCAGCGTAGGAGTGGGGACGGAGACCCAGTACTTC.

J is TRBJ2-5 and V is TRBV30, with 7 bases that match TRBD1. Germline-derived CDR1 and CDR2 are GTSNPN and SVGIG (reference sequence). The CDR3 consists of 13 residues. V shed 3 bases and J 4 bases; nucleotides not matched to a gene: 5. CDR3 in amino acids: CAWSPRQGETQYF. The CDR3 nucleotides read TGTGCCTGGAGCCCTCGACAGGGAGAGACCCAGTACTTC.

The chain carries TRBV24-1 and TRBJ2-6; D not certain. Germline CDR1 and CDR2: KGHDR and SFDVKD. Trimming took 3 bases from V and 2 from J, leaving 10 bases between them. This CDR3 has 16 amino acids. The CDR3 sequence: CATSDPRSPGANVLTF. CDR3 in DNA: TGTGCCACCAGTGATCCCAGGAGCCCTGGGGCCAACGTCCTGACTTTC.

The gene calls are TRBV20-1 and TRBJ1-2, with 7 nucleotides matching TRBD1. This CDR3 has 13 residues. CDR1 is DFQATT and CDR2 is SNEGSKA in the germline V gene (reference sequence). V lost 6 bases, J lost 3 bases, and 7 bases stayed unmatched. The CDR3, as DNA: TGCAGTGCCGTTTTCCAGGGGGACTATGGCTACACCTTC. Translating gives CSAVFQGDYGYTF.

Here the CDR3 reads CASSVLLAGGSYEQYF. In DNA form, the CDR3 reads TGTGCCAGTAGTGTCCTCCTAGCGGGGGGCTCCTACGAGCAGTACTTC. The chain has TRBV19 and TRBJ2-7; TRBD2 agrees at 11 bases. The V gene end was trimmed by 5 bases and the J gene end by 0 bases; junction bases not matched to a gene: 6. This CDR3 is built from 16 residues. The germline gives CDR1 LNHDA, CDR2 SQIVND (reference sequence).

The chain links TRBV27 to TRBJ1-1; D remains ambiguous. The V end lost 6 bases, the J end lost 1 base, and 12 bases lay between the germline ends. CDR3 size: 14 residues. The germline CDR1 and CDR2 sequences are MNHEY and SMNVEV (reference sequence). CDR3 region: CASRVRGRNTEAFF. CDR3 sequence (DNA): TGTGCCAGCAGAGTTAGAGGGAGGAACACTGAAGCTTTCTTT.

V and J are TRBV12-3 or TRBV12-4 and TRBJ2-7; D ambiguous. This CDR3 comprises 13 residues. The V and J ends lost 4 bases and 2 bases respectively, with 9 bases between them. This CDR3 reads CASSYNGPYEQYF. DNA of the CDR3: TGTGCCAGCAGTTACAACGGGCCCTACGAGCAGTACTTC.

The V and J genes are TRBV20-1 and TRBJ2-2; TRBD2 aligns across 10 bases. Germline V gene data show CDR1 as DFQATT and CDR2 as SNEGSKA (reference sequence). V dropped 5 bases and J dropped 3; count of bases not matched to a gene: 9. CDR3 length: 16 amino acids. CDR3 DNA sequence: TGCAGTGCTGCACTAGCGGGGAAGGAATACACCGGGGAGCTGTTTTTT. Its translation: CSAALAGKEYTGELFF.

The chain couples TRBV2 to TRBJ1-2; no reliable D call. This CDR3 region has 14 residues. V lost 3 bases and J lost 2, with 10 bases in between. Germline V gives CDR1 SNHLY, CDR2 FYNNEI. The CDR3: CASSDAGRNYGYTF. The CDR3 nucleotides are TGTGCCAGCAGTGATGCGGGAAGGAACTATGGCTACACCTTC.

The genes are TRBV7-9 and TRBJ2-3; 9 bases are a match to TRBD1. V gave up 7 bases and J gave up 0 bases; unmatched junction bases: 5. The CDR3 is made up of 15 amino acids. Germline CDR1 reads SEHNR; CDR2 reads FQNEAQ (reference sequence). The CDR3 nucleotides are TGTGCCAGCAACCCCGACAGGGGGAGCACAGATACGCAGTATTTT. It is translated as CASNPDRGSTDTQYF.